This is a list of T cell receptor beta chains from one sample in a study of vaccination effects on CD4 cells after COVID-19. TCRdb keeps only in-frame clones here, not all; method: immunoSEQ multiplex PCR. The sample yields about 24,000 clones, roughly 80% seen once. For these receptors, no antigen is known. This specimen was CD4+ T cells from PBMCs cultured with SARS-CoV-2 spike peptides, taken after COVID-19 vaccination. Source of these receptors: a human donor who received a COVID-19 vaccine. CDR3s include the opening cysteine and the closing phenylalanine or tryptophan. The D gene is left open where the match is weak. Some rows mark clone size as missing; the rest say once, few, many or name a class of expanded clone.

j_call clone_size d_call v_call cdr3_nt cdr3_aa
TRBJ2-5 . . TRBV9 TGTGCCAGCAGCGTAGGTACTATCGGCGAGACCCAGTACTTC CASSVGTIGETQYF
TRBJ1-3 . . TRBV15 TGTGCCACCAGCAGAGAGACAGGTTTTGGAAACACCATATATTTT CATSRETGFGNTIYF
TRBJ1-5 few . TRBV19 TGTGCCAGTGGGGAGGACAGAGGGGATCAGCCCCAGCATTTT CASGEDRGDQPQHF
TRBJ2-5 . . TRBV27 TGTGCCAGCAGTACGTTGGACCTAAGAGGGACCCAGTACTTC CASSTLDLRGTQYF
TRBJ1-3 . . TRBV18 TGTGCCAGCTCACCGTTACAGGGCCCTGGAAACACCATATATTTT CASSPLQGPGNTIYF
TRBJ1-1 . TRBD1 TRBV5-1 TGCGCCAGTGGACAGGGGGGGAGCACTGAAGCTTTCTTT CASGQGGSTEAFF
TRBJ2-1 . TRBD2 TRBV27 TGTGCCAGCAGTACACCCCAGCGGGGTGAGCAGTTCTTC CASSTPQRGEQFF
TRBJ2-1 . . TRBV12-3/TRBV12-4 TGTGCCAGCAGTGTACTCACCTACAATGAGCAGTTCTTC CASSVLTYNEQFF
TRBJ2-1 few . TRBV9 TGTGCCAGCAGCGTAAGGGGTCCTCCCGATGAGCAGTTCTTC CASSVRGPPDEQFF
TRBJ2-5 . . TRBV5-1 TGCGCCAGCAGCTTGGGAAACCGGGAGACCCAGTACTTC CASSLGNRETQYF
TRBJ2-2 . . TRBV2 TGTGCCAGCATGGTAGGACTCTCCCCCGGGGAGCTGTTTTTT CASMVGLSPGELFF
TRBJ2-7 once TRBD1 TRBV18 TGTGCCAGCTCACCGGGACAGGGAATCTCCTACGAGCAGTACTTC CASSPGQGISYEQYF
TRBJ1-2 . . TRBV7-9 TGTGCCAGCAGCTTAGGTCAGGCCAACTATGGCTACACCTTC CASSLGQANYGYTF
TRBJ2-1 . TRBD2 TRBV19 TGTGCCAGTACCATAAGCGGGGCCTCCTACAATGAGCAGTTCTTC CASTISGASYNEQFF
TRBJ1-4 . . TRBV7-9 TGTGCCAGCAGCTCTGGACTGATCGGGGGTGAAAAACTGTTTTTT CASSSGLIGGEKLFF
TRBJ2-1 . TRBD2 TRBV4-1 TGCGCCAGCAGCCAAGATCTAACGGGACTAGGCTACAATGAGCAGTTCTTC CASSQDLTGLGYNEQFF
TRBJ1-1 . . TRBV7-2 TGTGCCAGCAGCTTTTTCAGGGGACCCGGGGAAGCTTTCTTT CASSFFRGPGEAFF
TRBJ2-7 . . TRBV7-5 TGTGTCAGAAAGCGCCGGGACAGGGCTTCCTACGAGCAGTACTTC CVRKRRDRASYEQYF
TRBJ1-4 . . TRBV5-4 TGTGCCAGCAGCTTGGGGCGGGTGGAAAAACTGTTTTTT CASSLGRVEKLFF
TRBJ1-1 . TRBD1 TRBV3-1/TRBV3-2 TGTGCCAGCAGCCGGACAGGCAGCACTGAAGCTTTCTTT CASSRTGSTEAFF
TRBJ1-6 few . TRBV6-5 TGTGCCAGCAACAGACGAGGGGGGACACCCCTCCACTTT CASNRRGGTPLHF
TRBJ1-2 . . TRBV4-1 TGCGCCAGCAGCCAAGAGGGGGGAGAGAAGAACTATGGCTACACCTTC CASSQEGGEKNYGYTF
TRBJ2-3 few . TRBV5-1 TGCGCCAGCAGCTTCTCGGGCGATACGCAGTATTTT CASSFSGDTQYF
TRBJ1-6 . . TRBV5-4 TGTGCCAGCAGCTTGGACAGTTCGAATTCACCCCTCCACTTT CASSLDSSNSPLHF
TRBJ2-1 . . TRBV7-2 TGTGCCAGCAGGCCGGACTTCGGAGGGGACAATGAGCAGTTCTTC CASRPDFGGDNEQFF
TRBJ2-1 . . TRBV19 TGTGCCAGTAGTACCGAGGGGGGGGGCTATCTTGAGCAGTTCTTC CASSTEGGGYLEQFF
TRBJ1-2 . . TRBV7-8 TGTGCCAGCATCGCTCGCTTCGGGAGGGGGGCGAACTATGGCTACACCTTC CASIARFGRGANYGYTF
TRBJ1-2 . . TRBV3-1/TRBV3-2 TGTGCCAGCAGCCAAGATTTGATTGGCGTAAACTATGGCTACACCTTC CASSQDLIGVNYGYTF
TRBJ2-1 . TRBD1 TRBV20-1 TGCAGTGCTGCCCCAGGGGGTGAGCAGTTCTTC CSAAPGGEQFF
TRBJ2-1 . TRBD2 TRBV27 TGTGCCAGCAGTTTGGGGACTAGCTCCTACAATGAGCAGTTCTTC CASSLGTSSYNEQFF